Listed below are T cell receptor beta chains from one sample, sequenced in a study of blood T cell repertoires in COVID-19. Repertoires were generated with immunoSEQ multiplex PCR, while TCRdb's copy carries only in-frame clones and drops some. The table lists 64,000 or so clones, roughly 80% of them singletons. Sequencing was performed on peripheral blood. Receptors were obtained from a human donor in a cohort sampled during active COVID-19. The conserved cysteine and the conserved F or W are not part of the CDR3 here. The order of the fields is J gene, V gene, CDR3 protein.

TRBJ1-5	TRBV10-3	AISESLGQGDQPQH
TRBJ1-6	TRBV19	ASSIDWQINSPLH
TRBJ2-1	TRBV10-1	ASSLDRELF
TRBJ2-1	TRBV9	ASSKAGGPYNEQF
TRBJ2-5	TRBV10-3	AISTRTGLETQY
TRBJ1-3	TRBV5-1	ASSLGQSSGNTIY
TRBJ2-5	TRBV6-1	ASSEVERGGRETQY
TRBJ2-7	TRBV7-8	ASSLVLAGKDEQY
TRBJ2-2	TRBV6-5	ASSYEAGGRNGELF
TRBJ1-3	TRBV10-3	AACGGSFDTIY
TRBJ1-6	TRBV30	AWSVRAGPNSPLH
TRBJ1-5	TRBV6-1	ASSEGRWQPQH
TRBJ2-3	TRBV11-2	ASSLVLITSGGTDTQY
TRBJ2-3	TRBV6-2/TRBV6-3	ASSSLLAGASTDTQY
TRBJ1-2	TRBV7-2	ASSWPGQGNYGYT
TRBJ2-7	TRBV11-2	ASSLATGSFYEQY
TRBJ2-2	TRBV7-2	ASSRGGKTGELF
TRBJ2-3	TRBV9	ASSVELAVGGDTQY
TRBJ1-3	TRBV7-2	ASSETGISGNTIY
TRBJ2-1	TRBV10-1	ASNNAQRGVYNEQF
TRBJ2-2	TRBV5-4	ASSPGTGNTGELF
TRBJ1-2	TRBV7-9	ASSLAYYGYT
TRBJ2-3	TRBV9	ASSGQWQRGTSTDTQY
TRBJ2-6	TRBV7-2	ASSPQSGANVLT
TRBJ1-5	TRBV5-6	ASSSRRSINQPQH
TRBJ2-2	TRBV6-5	ASRWGRNGELF
TRBJ1-6	TRBV2	ASSRDRYNSPLH
TRBJ2-3	TRBV18	ASSPLSGVTDTQY
TRBJ2-1	TRBV18	ASSPSPGLAGGIDEQF
TRBJ1-3	TRBV12-3/TRBV12-4	ASARGVGNTIY
TRBJ2-1	TRBV5-1	ASKVGGVYNEQF
TRBJ1-5	TRBV6-5	ASKPTGVTQPQH
TRBJ2-2	TRBV6-6	ASSPNLWTSGGKGKVGELF
TRBJ1-2	TRBV27	ASSAPGTPLYGYT
TRBJ2-1	TRBV5-4	ASSLARGHYNEQF
TRBJ2-1	TRBV7-2	ASSLRGKGSGYF
TRBJ1-2	TRBV3-1/TRBV3-2	ASSPAGQGLYGYT
TRBJ2-2	TRBV28	ASTLDSGINTGELF
TRBJ2-1	TRBV29-1	SVIRDRAGVYNEQF
TRBJ2-5	TRBV7-9	ASSLTGTGHIQETQY
TRBJ2-5	TRBV6-5	ASSLRPGSRQETQY
TRBJ2-5	TRBV10-3	AISVRTGVGETQY
TRBJ1-1	TRBV18	ASSPQQATNTEAF
TRBJ1-2	TRBV3-1/TRBV3-2	ASSQEGTGGGSRYT
TRBJ2-2	TRBV11-2	ASSFGGGDTGELF
TRBJ2-5	TRBV11-3	ASSLGGRLETQY
TRBJ1-2	TRBV6-4	ASSGTEREVAVHT
TRBJ2-1	TRBV7-9	ASSLLSDRGKNEQF